The 4 T cell receptor beta chains reported below all come from one sample, sequenced in a study of vaccination effects on CD4 cells after COVID-19. Isolation of CD4+ T cells took place after approximately 10 days of culture. Repertoires were generated with immunoSEQ multiplex PCR, while TCRdb's copy carries only in-frame clones and drops some. Of approximately 47,000 clones in the sample, 60% to 85% are singletons; the top ten hold around 11%. What these receptors recognize is not known. Sequences were derived from CD4+ T cells from PBMCs cultured without peptide, sampled before COVID-19 vaccination. The receptor source for this set is a human donor who had a prior SARS-CoV-2 infection.

This clone was recorded only once. V gene TRBV30 combines with J gene TRBJ2-3; D ambiguous. Germline V gene sequence: CDR1 GTSNPN, CDR2 SVGIG (reference sequence). The CDR3 covers 12 residues. V was clipped by 4 bases and J by 4 bases, with 9 bases between them. The CDR3 nucleotides read TGTGCCTGGAAAGGCCTATCAGATACGCAGTATTTT. This codes for CAWKGLSDTQYF.

The rearrangement uses TRBV6-2 or TRBV6-3 and TRBJ2-7; tentatively, D is TRBD2 (6 bases). The CDR3 consists of 16 residues. Looked up from germline, CDR1 is MNHEY and CDR2 is SVGEGT. V lost 4 bases, J lost 0 bases, and 16 bases lay in between. The CDR3 here is CASSFWPLANSYEQYF. The CDR3, as DNA: TGTGCCAGCAGTTTCTGGCCTCTAGCGAACTCCTACGAGCAGTACTTC.

CDR3 loop: CASSPAPFRPDTGELFF. The DNA of the CDR3 is TGTGCCAGCAGTCCGGCCCCATTTCGACCAGACACCGGGGAGCTGTTTTTT. J is TRBJ2-2 and V is TRBV11-3, with D unresolved. V was cut by 6 bases and J by 3 bases, with 20 bases left in between. Germline V lookup: CDR1 SGHNT, CDR2 YENEEA. This CDR3 region has 17 residues.

This chain connects TRBV10-3 to TRBJ2-5; TRBD1 might be the D (6 bases). From germline, CDR1 is ENHRY and CDR2 SYGVKD. V shed 2 bases and J shed 7 bases, with 14 bases lying between them. This CDR3 is 14 amino acids long. CDR3 loop: CAISEAGAPRTQYF. CDR3 in DNA: TGTGCCATCAGTGAGGCAGGGGCCCCTAGGACCCAGTACTTC.